Sequencing of this TCR beta chain was carried out in a study of blood T cells in healthy people across ages. Samples had at least 6 million PBMCs isolated from them. Extraction yielded at least 5 micrograms of total RNA per sample. Alongside a J-beta primer mix, a sample-barcoded 5' primer served in a second PCR lasting 7 to 11 cycles. Any given sample supplied a minimum of 3 million CDR3-containing paired-end reads. TCRdb re-called the 5' RACE reads with MiXCR, one entry per CDR3 protein. The table shows around 650,000 distinct CDR3 sequences, with 40% to 50% occurring only once. Germline CDR1 and CDR2: SQVTM and ANQGSEA. CDR3 length: 14 amino acids. Trimming cost V 5 bases and J 0 bases, with 11 bases left between them.

Sequenced input: blood. The receptor was isolated from a man aged 80 or over in good health. The J gene is TRBJ2-1, the V gene TRBV29-1; D is unresolved. CDR3 nucleotides: TGCAGCGTTCCGGGCCAGAGCTCCTACAATGAGCAGTTCTTC. This codes for CSVPGQSSYNEQFF.